This section outlines one T cell receptor (beta chain) sequence together with its context. The antigen is unknown. The data were obtained in a study of cytomegalovirus exposure and HLA in healthy donors. Study-wide findings and caveats: Reportedly, cytomegalovirus status was diagnosed with high sensitivity and specificity.

V shed 5 bases and J shed 3 bases, with 14 bases lying between them. The CDR3 totals 14 residues. Per germline, CDR1 SGHAT and CDR2 FQNNGV. This PCR relied on a set of 60 Vbeta primers and 13 Jbeta primers. Some clones are missing from TCRdb's copy, which holds only in-frame ones; the method was immunoSEQ multiplex PCR. The table shows 100,000 to 150,000 clones, with 75% to 85% occurring only once. What was sequenced was PBMCs. The sequence came from a woman aged 40 to 50 in good health and CMV-seronegative. V usage is TRBV11-2 and J usage is TRBJ2-7, with D possibly TRBD1 on 5 matching bases. In DNA form, the CDR3 reads TGTGCCAGCAGCCTGACCCCGGACAACTACGAGCAGTACTTC. The encoded protein is CASSLTPDNYEQYF. The full variable domain, with the rest looked up from reference TRBV11-2 and TRBJ2-7, is EAGVAQSPRYKIIEKRQSVAFWCNPISGHATLYWYQQILGQGPKLLIQFQNNGVVDDSQLPKDRFSAERLKGVDSTLKIQPAKLEDSAVYLCASSLTPDNYEQYFGPGTRLTVT.